This entry lists 25 T cell receptor beta chains sequenced from one sample in a study of response to subunit inactivated influenza vaccine. TCRdb reprocessed the RT-PCR reads via MiXCR and lists one record per CDR3 protein. Of hundreds of thousands of distinct CDR3 sequences listed, 13% to 15% were seen once; the top ten hold 7.5% to 8%. Specimen: PBMCs from blood, collected around 15 days before vaccination. All receptors derive from a man over 45 who received an inactivated influenza vaccine.

The chain employs TRBV19 and TRBJ2-1; D remains ambiguous. Germline V CDR1 and CDR2: LNHDA, SQIVND (reference sequence). The CDR3 is 12 amino acids. V was shortened by 5 bases and J by 5 bases, with 7 bases between the two germline ends. CDR3 bases: TGTGCCAGTAGTTACCTGGACAATGAGCAGTTCTTC. Translated: CASSYLDNEQFF.

The V call is TRBV7-2, the J call TRBJ2-3; TRBD2 might be the D (7 bases). The germline gives CDR1 SGHTA, CDR2 FQGNSA. The CDR3 is 17 residues long. The V and J ends lost 1 base and 3 bases respectively, with 17 bases between them. The CDR3 is CASSLGPRGGRTDTQYF. The CDR3 DNA reads TGTGCCAGCAGCTTAGGGCCGAGGGGGGGTAGAACAGATACGCAGTATTTT.

V usage is TRBV7-9 and J usage is TRBJ2-1, with TRBD2 identical over 10 bases. Germline lookup yields CDR1 SEHNR and CDR2 FQNEAQ (reference sequence). The length of the CDR3 is 14 residues. V lost 2 bases, J lost 10 bases, and 5 bases stayed unmatched. This CDR3 is CASSLLAGASEQFF. Here the CDR3 DNA reads TGTGCCAGCAGCTTACTAGCGGGAGCTAGCGAGCAGTTCTTC.

This clonotype was counted a few times. The chain links TRBV7-6 to TRBJ2-2; D not resolved. V lost 3 bases and J lost 6, with 5 bases in between. CDR1 and CDR2 (germline): SGHVS, FNYEAQ. The CDR3 is 12 residues long. The CDR3 DNA sequence: TGTGCCAGCAGCTTTTCGTCCGGGGAGCTGTTTTTT. This gives the protein CASSFSSGELFF.

This chain links TRBV27 with TRBJ2-1; 9 nucleotides agree with TRBD2. This CDR3 has 17 residues. The V gene end was trimmed by 6 bases and the J gene end by 4 bases; junction bases not matched to a gene: 13. The V gene's germline CDR1 is MNHEY and CDR2 SMNVEV (reference sequence). The CDR3 reads CASRRLAGGPSYNEQFF. CDR3 DNA: TGTGCCAGCAGAAGGTTGGCGGGAGGGCCCTCTTACAATGAGCAGTTCTTC.

The chain combines TRBV4-2 with TRBJ2-3, with D hard to call. Trimming stripped 0 bases from V and 2 bases from J, with 9 bases between. The CDR3 loop spans 15 amino acids. Per germline, CDR1 LGHNA and CDR2 YNFKEQ. DNA for the CDR3: TGTGCCAGCAGCCAAGACAGCTCGACCACAGATACGCAGTATTTT. Translation gives CASSQDSSTTDTQYF.

This clonotype was seen only a few times. The chain's CDR3 is CASKSGGHIGEQFF. The CDR3 DNA is TGCGCCAGCAAATCTGGGGGACATATAGGTGAGCAGTTCTTC. The V and J genes are TRBV5-1 and TRBJ2-1; weak D call: TRBD1 (6 bases). V lost 6 bases to trimming and J lost 9 bases, with 19 bases between them. This CDR3 is 14 amino acids long. CDR1 is SGHRS and CDR2 is YFSETQ in the germline V gene.

Written as DNA, the CDR3 is TGTGCCAGCAGCCAGGTTTATGGTCTGGAGCTGTTTTTT. It specifies CASSQVYGLELFF. This chain joins TRBV7-2 and TRBJ2-2, with D unclear. There are 13 residues in the CDR3. The V gene lost 5 bases and the J gene lost 10 bases, with 14 bases spanning the gap. Germline CDR1 SGHTA, CDR2 FQGNSA. Combining the CDR3 with reference TRBV7-2 and TRBJ2-2 gives the whole variable domain GAGVSQSPSNKVTEKGKDVELRCDPISGHTALYWYRQSLGQGLEFLIYFQGNSAPDKSGLPSDRFSAERTGGSVSTLTIQRTQQEDSAVYLCASSQVYGLELFFGEGSRLTVL.

This clonotype has a handful of counts. The chain links TRBV29-1 to TRBJ1-1; 7 nucleotides agree with TRBD1. CDR3 length equals 15 residues. V shed 0 bases, J shed 5 bases, and the junction held 9 bases outside the gene matches. In germline, CDR1 is SQVTM, CDR2 ANQGSEA. The CDR3 sequence: CSVEDAGGAETEAFF. CDR3 in DNA: TGCAGCGTTGAAGATGCAGGGGGGGCAGAAACTGAAGCTTTCTTT.

The chain links TRBV5-1 to TRBJ2-5; 12 positions match TRBD2. This CDR3 has 17 amino acids. V lost 2 bases and J lost 2; bases outside the gene matches: 7. The germline CDR1 and CDR2 sequences are SGHRS and YFSETQ. This chain's CDR3 is CASSFWLAGGGQETQYF. CDR3 nucleotide sequence: TGCGCCAGCAGCTTCTGGCTAGCGGGGGGGGGACAAGAGACCCAGTACTTC.

A few counts support this clonotype. The genes are TRBV9 and TRBJ1-4; weak D call: TRBD1 (5 bases). V lost 0 bases and J lost 11, with 20 bases in between. This CDR3 has 16 residues. CDR1 and CDR2 from the germline V gene are SGDLS and YYNGEE. CDR3 protein: CASSVASDRGTGKLFF. Written as DNA, the CDR3 is TGTGCCAGCAGCGTAGCGTCGGATCGAGGGACGGGGAAACTGTTTTTT.

This clonotype was detected a few times. The chain is built from TRBV4-1 and TRBJ2-5; D unclear. The length of the CDR3 is 14 residues. Trimming took off 3 bases at V and 2 bases at J, with 10 bases between the two ends. The germline CDR1 and CDR2 sequences are MGHRA and YSYEKL. The CDR3 spells CASSHLWQQETQYF. CDR3 bases: TGCGCCAGCAGCCATTTATGGCAGCAAGAGACCCAGTACTTC.

This clonotype was seen a few times. The chain employs TRBV5-1 and TRBJ2-1; 8 positions match TRBD2. The V gene end was trimmed by 0 bases and the J gene end by 5 bases; junction bases not matched to a gene: 4. Germline V gene lookup returns CDR1 SGHRS and CDR2 YFSETQ. The CDR3 totals 15 residues. This CDR3 reads CASSLGGGSHNEQFF. In nucleotides, the CDR3 is TGCGCCAGCAGCTTGGGCGGGGGGTCGCACAATGAGCAGTTCTTC.

This clonotype was recorded many times. This chain links TRBV11-2 with TRBJ2-3, with D uncertain. This CDR3 is 13 amino acids long. Trimming pared 2 bases from V and 2 bases from J, leaving 5 bases between. CDR1 and CDR2 from the germline V gene are SGHAT and FQNNGV. In DNA, the CDR3 is TGTGCCAGCAGCTTATTCCCCACAGATACGCAGTATTTT. Its protein product is CASSLFPTDTQYF.

The chain uses TRBV5-1 and TRBJ2-2, with 13 bases matching TRBD2. CDR1 is SGHRS, CDR2 YFSETQ, per germline. The trim removed 6 bases at V and 5 bases at J, leaving 7 bases unmatched. The CDR3 runs to 16 residues. The CDR3 sequence is CASKELAGGRTGELFF. Written as DNA, the CDR3 is TGCGCCAGCAAGGAACTAGCGGGAGGGCGTACCGGGGAGCTGTTTTTT.

J is TRBJ1-2 and V is TRBV6-2 or TRBV6-3, with D unresolved. From germline, CDR1 is MNHEY and CDR2 SVGEGT. The CDR3 length is 13 residues. V dropped 5 bases and J dropped 1 base, with 8 bases sitting between them. CDR3 nucleotide sequence: TGTGCCAGCAGTGACAAGGATAACTATGGCTACACCTTC. Residues: CASSDKDNYGYTF.

The chain has TRBV7-2 and TRBJ2-3; 12 bases fit TRBD2. CDR1 is SGHTA, CDR2 FQGNSA, per germline. The CDR3 is 15 residues long. V trimming: 6 bases; J trimming: 5 bases; junction bases outside the gene matches: 6. The CDR3, as DNA: TGTGCCAGCAGGCCTAGCGGGGGGGCCAGAGATACGCAGTATTTT. Protein product: CASRPSGGARDTQYF.

Ten or more counts support this clonotype. This chain links TRBV7-8 with TRBJ2-5, with a possible D match to TRBD1 (6 bases). The ends were cut back, 5 bases at V and 5 bases at J, with 18 bases in the middle. This CDR3 contains 15 residues. CDR1 is SGHVS, CDR2 FQNEAQ, per germline. This chain's CDR3 is CASSPDIGGTETQYF. The CDR3 DNA follows: TGTGCCAGCAGCCCAGACATAGGGGGTACTGAGACCCAGTACTTC. The variable domain in full, completed from reference TRBV7-8 and TRBJ2-5, reads GAGVSQSPRYKVAKRGQDVALRCDPISGHVSLFWYQQALGQGPEFLTYFQNEAQLDKSGLPSDRFFAERPEGSVSTLKIQRTQQEDSAVYLCASSPDIGGTETQYFGPGTRLLVL.

The chain recombines TRBV23-1 with TRBJ2-1, with 9 bases lining up with TRBD1. TRBV23-1 is filed as an ORF, its function uncertain. The CDR3 is made up of 16 amino acids. The trim removed 4 bases at V and 3 bases at J, leaving 7 bases unmatched. CDR3 nucleotide sequence: TGCGCCAGCAGTCCCACGCCGGGACAGGGCTACAATGAGCAGTTCTTC. Translation gives CASSPTPGQGYNEQFF.

This clonotype has a handful of counts. The V call is TRBV7-2, the J call TRBJ2-1; no clear D. This CDR3 spans 13 amino acids. The germline gives CDR1 SGHTA, CDR2 FQGNSA. Trimming pared 1 base from V and 6 bases from J, leaving 7 bases between. This CDR3 reads CASSLVFGNEQFF. CDR3 coding DNA: TGTGCCAGCAGCTTAGTTTTCGGCAATGAGCAGTTCTTC.

This clonotype was recorded a few times. The chain employs TRBV6-2 or TRBV6-3 and TRBJ1-6; a possible D gene is TRBD1 (6 bases). The CDR3 contains 18 residues. CDR1 and CDR2 (germline): MNHEY, SVGEGT. V lost 2 bases to trimming and J lost 6 bases, with 20 bases between them. The CDR3 DNA is TGTGCCAGCAGTTACCGAGGACAGAGAAGGATGCGTAATTCACCCCTCCACTTT. This gives the protein CASSYRGQRRMRNSPLHF.

V and J are TRBV10-3 and TRBJ2-3, with TRBD1 matching over 7 bases. Germline CDR1 and CDR2: ENHRY and SYGVKD. This CDR3 region has 15 residues. Losses at the gene ends were 6 bases for V and 0 bases for J; bases not matched to a gene: 6. The CDR3 sequence: CAISETGISTDTQYF. The CDR3 nucleotides read TGTGCCATCAGCGAGACAGGGATTAGCACAGATACGCAGTATTTT.

This chain connects TRBV12-3 or TRBV12-4 to TRBJ2-1; D is possibly TRBD2 (6 bases). V gave up 6 bases and J gave up 7 bases, with 16 bases separating them. The CDR3 loop spans 14 amino acids. CDR3 sequence reads: CASSLLRDRNEQFF. The CDR3, as DNA: TGTGCCAGCAGCCTTCTGCGGGACCGGAATGAGCAGTTCTTC.

This clonotype was detected only a few times. V is TRBV12-3 or TRBV12-4 and J is TRBJ1-6; D gene ambiguous. The CDR3 is 16 residues long. V shed 6 bases and J shed 0 bases, with 12 bases lying between them. CDR3 in DNA: TGTGCCAGCAGCCCTACCAGTAGCTCCTATAATTCACCCCTCCACTTT. Its translation is CASSPTSSSYNSPLHF.

The chain employs TRBV5-1 and TRBJ1-2, with 8 bases that match TRBD1. Losses at the gene ends were 4 bases for V and 4 bases for J; bases not matched to a gene: 6. CDR3 size: 14 residues. Looked up from germline, CDR1 is SGHRS and CDR2 is YFSETQ. CDR3 protein: CASSTQGASYGYTF. DNA of the CDR3: TGCGCCAGCAGCACCCAGGGGGCGAGCTATGGCTACACCTTC.